These 13 T cell receptor beta chains originate from one sample sequenced in a study of shared clonotypes between healthy human individuals. The repertoire was sequenced with immunoSEQ multiplex PCR; TCRdb's copy has only in-frame clones and lacks some. Here the sample spans under 600,000 clones, 95% to 97% being singletons. What was sequenced was naive CD4+ T cells sorted from blood. The subset: CD45RA+ positively selected. The source is a woman aged 25 to 39 in good health.

The CDR3 protein is CASSQPGTGAAVAGNTIYF. CDR3 DNA sequence: TGCGCCAGCAGTCAACCCGGGACAGGGGCCGCGGTAGCTGGAAACACCATATATTTT. The V and J genes are TRBV23-1 and TRBJ1-3; 10 nucleotides match TRBD1. TRBV23-1 is labeled an ORF, and its function is uncertain. CDR3 length equals 19 residues. V shed 2 bases, J shed 2 bases, and the junction held 12 bases outside the gene matches.

This chain uses TRBV28 with TRBJ1-1; tentative D call: TRBD1 (5 bases). The CDR3 extends over 12 amino acids. V was cut by 8 bases and J by 7 bases, with 14 bases left in between. Germline values: CDR1 MDHEN, CDR2 SYDVKM. The CDR3 is CASGRATGEAFF. DNA for the CDR3: TGTGCCAGCGGCAGGGCGACCGGTGAAGCTTTCTTT.

This rearrangement joins TRBV5-1 to TRBJ2-1, with 7 bases lining up with TRBD2. The CDR3 extends over 15 amino acids. CDR1 and CDR2 (germline): SGHRS, YFSETQ. Trimming cost V 1 base and J 4 bases; bases outside gene matches: 5. The CDR3 nucleotides are TGCGCCAGCAGCTTGAGCCTAGCGGAGTACAATGAGCAGTTCTTC. It is translated as CASSLSLAEYNEQFF.

Of note for this clone: One junction end disagrees with the germline gene, perhaps due to a read error. The chain employs TRBV6-1 and TRBJ1-2, with D unresolved. This CDR3 has 12 residues. Germline V lookup: CDR1 MNHNS, CDR2 SASEGT. This CDR3 reads CASSAAKGVSSF. The DNA of the CDR3 is TGTGCCAGCAGTGCGGCCAAGGGAGTCTCTTCCTTC.

The chain joins TRBV28 to TRBJ2-7; 10 nucleotides agree with TRBD1. V lost 8 bases and J lost 0; bases outside the gene matches: 7. CDR1 is MDHEN and CDR2 is SYDVKM in the germline V gene. The CDR3 runs to 15 residues. The CDR3 here is CASLGQGDGSYEQYF. The DNA of the CDR3 is TGTGCCAGCCTAGGACAGGGGGATGGCTCCTACGAGCAGTACTTC. Filled out from reference TRBV28 and TRBJ2-7, the complete variable domain reads DVKVTQSSRYLVKRTGEKVFLECVQDMDHENMFWYRQDPGLGLRLIYFSYDVKMKEKGDIPEGYSVSREKKERFSLILESASTNQTSMYLCASLGQGDGSYEQYFGPGTRLTVT.

The chain joins TRBV28 to TRBJ2-4; the D gene is possibly TRBD2 (6 bases). CDR1 is MDHEN, CDR2 SYDVKM, per germline. V lost 6 bases, J lost 0 bases, and 21 bases lay in between. The CDR3 is 18 amino acids. The CDR3 DNA reads as TGTGCCAGCAGCCCGGGACTTACTCCACCTTTAGCCAAAAACATTCAGTACTTC. This encodes CASSPGLTPPLAKNIQYF.

The chain joins TRBV2 to TRBJ2-1; D might be TRBD2 (5 bases). Trimming stripped 2 bases from V and 3 bases from J, with 20 bases between. CDR1 is SNHLY, CDR2 FYNNEI, per germline. CDR3 length equals 18 residues. The CDR3 nucleotides are TGTGCCAGCAGTGAACTCGGTCGCGGGTCGCATTACTACAATGAGCAGTTCTTC. It yields the protein CASSELGRGSHYYNEQFF.

The chain is built from TRBV7-9 and TRBJ2-7; 8 bases are a match to TRBD2. Trimming removed 5 bases from V and 2 bases from J; junction bases left unmatched: 8. The CDR3 runs 15 residues. In germline, CDR1 is SEHNR, CDR2 FQNEAQ (reference sequence). CDR3: CASSITGGPAYEQYF. CDR3 DNA sequence: TGTGCCAGCAGCATTACGGGAGGGCCTGCCTACGAGCAGTACTTC.

This chain uses TRBV10-3 with TRBJ2-2, with a weak D call TRBD1 (6 bases). From germline, CDR1 is ENHRY and CDR2 SYGVKD. The CDR3 extends over 13 amino acids. Between the trimmed V and J ends, which lost 7 bases and 3 bases, there was a span of 9 bases. The CDR3 sequence is CAITGADTGELFF. CDR3 coding DNA: TGTGCCATCACAGGGGCCGACACCGGGGAGCTGTTTTTT.

This CDR3 reads CASSYSGRALGEQYF. CDR3 DNA: TGTGCCAGCAGCTACAGCGGGAGGGCCTTGGGGGAGCAGTACTTC. The chain links TRBV13 to TRBJ2-7, with 10 nucleotides matching TRBD2. V shed 4 bases, J shed 7 bases, and the junction held 10 bases outside the gene matches. Germline V gene sequence: CDR1 PRHDT, CDR2 FYEKMQ (reference sequence). The CDR3 runs to 15 residues.

This clone has more than one count but fewer than ten. This rearrangement joins TRBV7-9 to TRBJ2-7, with D maybe TRBD2 (6 bases). Trimming cost V 1 base and J 2 bases, with 12 bases left between them. Germline loops: CDR1 SEHNR, CDR2 FQNEAQ (reference sequence). This CDR3 comprises 15 residues. The CDR3, as DNA: TGTGCCAGCAGCTTAGTACTAGCTGCCACCTACGAGCAGTACTTC. Translated, it gives CASSLVLAATYEQYF. The whole variable domain, filled in from reference TRBV7-9 and TRBJ2-7, reads DTGVSQNPRHKITKRGQNVTFRCDPISEHNRLYWYRQTLGQGPEFLTYFQNEAQLEKSRLLSDRFSAERPKGSFSTLEIQRTEQGDSAMYLCASSLVLAATYEQYFGPGTRLTVT.

The chain is built from TRBV7-9 and TRBJ1-4; a possible D gene is TRBD1 (6 bases). The CDR3 covers 16 residues. CDR1 and CDR2 (germline): SEHNR, FQNEAQ (reference sequence). Trimming took off 1 base at V and 0 bases at J, with 9 bases between the two ends. The CDR3 here is CASSLGGATTNEKLFF. The CDR3 nucleotides are TGTGCCAGCAGCTTAGGGGGGGCAACAACTAATGAAAAACTGTTTTTT.

The chain recombines TRBV27 with TRBJ2-1, with 10 positions matching TRBD1. The CDR3 totals 16 residues. V lost 5 bases to trimming and J lost 9 bases; unmatched junction nucleotides: 13. Germline-derived CDR1 and CDR2 are MNHEY and SMNVEV (reference sequence). The CDR3 DNA is TGTGCCAGCAGTCAACCGGGACAGGGGACGATCGGTGAGCAGTTCTTC. Translating it yields CASSQPGQGTIGEQFF.